The 4 T cell receptor beta chains reported below all come from one sample, sequenced in a study of CD8 T cells in ankylosing spondylitis. TCRdb redid the calling of the 5' RACE reads with MiXCR, one entry per CDR3 protein. Here the sample spans around 120,000 distinct CDR3 sequences, about a tenth being singletons. Sequenced material: blood, either unsorted or a sorted T cell fraction (not recorded which). Receptor source: a male donor with ankylosing spondylitis or in good health (not recorded which).

In its sample, this clonotype was seen many times. The rearrangement uses TRBV12-3 or TRBV12-4 and TRBJ2-1; D possibly matches TRBD1 or TRBD2 (5 bases each). This CDR3 has 14 amino acids. Deletions cut 7 bases from V and 3 bases from J, with 13 bases between. The CDR3, as DNA: TGTGCCAGCAAAGAGGGACCTTACTACAATGAGCAGTTCTTC. Protein: CASKEGPYYNEQFF.

This clonotype has at least ten counts. This chain joins TRBV4-3 and TRBJ2-7, with a possible D match to TRBD1 (6 bases). Germline assignment: CDR1 LGHNA and CDR2 YSLEER. Trimming removed 3 bases at V and 5 bases at J, with 8 bases between. The CDR3 length is 12 residues. The CDR3 sequence is CASSQGHHEQYF. The DNA for the CDR3 is TGCGCCAGCAGCCAGGGACATCACGAGCAGTACTTC.

The table lists this clonotype with a few counts. This chain joins TRBV12-3 or TRBV12-4 and TRBJ1-1; a possible D gene is TRBD1 (5 bases). This CDR3 comprises 14 residues. The ends were cut back, 2 bases at V and 5 bases at J, with 12 bases in the middle. CDR3 in DNA: TGTGCCAGCAGTTTAAGGGGCAGTAGGACTGAAGCTTTCTTT. Translation gives CASSLRGSRTEAFF.

This clonotype has ten or more counts. The chain links TRBV9 to TRBJ1-4, with 7 bases lining up with TRBD1. The CDR3 runs to 15 residues. The V gene end was trimmed by 0 bases and the J gene end by 8 bases; junction bases not matched to a gene: 7. The germline V gene has CDR1 SGDLS and CDR2 YYNGEE. In nucleotides, the CDR3 is TGTGCCAGCAGCGTAGCTGGACAGGTGGGGGAAAAACTGTTTTTT. Translating gives CASSVAGQVGEKLFF. The whole variable domain, remainder taken from reference TRBV9 and TRBJ1-4, is DSGVTQTPKHLITATGQRVTLRCSPRSGDLSVYWYQQSLDQGLQFLIQYYNGEERAKGNILERFSAQQFPDLHSELNLSSLELGDSALYFCASSVAGQVGEKLFFGSGTQLSVL.